These 25 T cell receptor beta chains originate from one sample sequenced in a study of identical twins. TCRdb independently ran MiXCR on the 5' RACE reads; one entry per CDR3 protein. The sample has over 600,000 distinct CDR3 sequences; around 21% are singletons. A further study also used this sample, focusing on T cells expressing NK-cell markers.

The material sequenced was PBMCs. These receptor sequences come from a woman between 18 and 30 years old in good health.

The J gene is TRBJ1-4, the V gene TRBV16, with no clear D. Deletions cut 4 bases from V and 8 bases from J, with 11 bases between. The CDR3 consists of 13 residues. Germline-derived CDR1 and CDR2 are KGHSY and FQNENV. This CDR3 is CASSLLPREKLFF. For the CDR3, the DNA is TGTGCCAGCAGCCTCCTCCCTAGGGAAAAACTGTTTTTT.

This clonotype occurred many times. The chain joins TRBV7-2 to TRBJ1-5; 7 bases map to TRBD1. After removal of 2 bases from V and 5 bases from J, the junction contained 3 bases not matched to a gene. The CDR3 contains 14 residues. Germline V gene data show CDR1 as SGHTA and CDR2 as FQGNSA. The CDR3 protein is CASSLSRGDQPQHF. The CDR3, as DNA: TGTGCCAGCAGCTTAAGCAGGGGGGATCAGCCCCAGCATTTT.

This chain uses TRBV12-3 or TRBV12-4 with TRBJ2-7; TRBD1 matches 7 bases. The CDR3 runs to 13 residues. V dropped 8 bases and J dropped 7; count of bases not matched to a gene: 11. CDR3 coding DNA: TGTGCCAGCGCGAGGACAGGAGGCCTTGAGCAGTACTTC. It encodes CASARTGGLEQYF.

The sample holds many counts of this clonotype. V usage is TRBV3-1 and J usage is TRBJ1-1; D remains ambiguous. The CDR3 runs 14 residues. V lost 5 bases and J 0 bases, leaving 10 bases between the germline ends. The germline V gene has CDR1 LGHDT and CDR2 YNNKEL (reference sequence). The CDR3: CASSKRNMNTEAFF. In nucleotides, the CDR3 is TGTGCCAGCAGCAAACGGAACATGAACACTGAAGCTTTCTTT.

The rearrangement joins TRBV12-3 or TRBV12-4 to TRBJ1-1; the D is unclear. The CDR3 runs to 15 residues. V shed 2 bases and J shed 5 bases, with 15 bases lying between them. CDR3 loop: CASSLNTGSLTEAFF. DNA for the CDR3: TGTGCCAGCAGTTTAAATACTGGCAGCCTTACTGAAGCTTTCTTT.

This chain joins TRBV5-1 and TRBJ2-2; D is perhaps TRBD2 (6 bases). Deletions cut 5 bases from V and 7 bases from J, with 12 bases between. CDR1 is SGHRS, CDR2 YFSETQ, per germline. This CDR3 is built from 13 residues. The CDR3 DNA reads TGCGCCAGCAGATTAGGAGCGGGCGGGGAGCTGTTTTTT. It codes for CASRLGAGGELFF.

This clonotype was seen only a few times. The CDR3 DNA reads as TGTGCCAGCAGCCGCTTCTCCGATACGCAGTATTTT. Protein: CASSRFSDTQYF. The J gene is TRBJ2-3, the V gene TRBV6-5; D remains unclear. Trimming left V 6 bases short and J 6 bases short, with 10 bases between. There are 12 residues in the CDR3. Germline CDR1 is MNHEY and CDR2 is SVGAGI.

The genes are TRBV20-1 and TRBJ2-1; 8 nucleotides match TRBD2. Germline CDR1 DFQATT, CDR2 SNEGSKA (reference sequence). V was clipped by 2 bases and J by 4 bases; unmatched bases: 10. The CDR3 runs 16 residues. The CDR3 region has the DNA TGCAGTGCTAGATCCCCGGGGGTAGCGGGGTACAATGAGCAGTTCTTC. Protein: CSARSPGVAGYNEQFF.

This clonotype has only a few counts. The rearrangement links TRBV10-3 to TRBJ2-5; 15 bases are shared with TRBD2. V lost 6 bases to trimming and J lost 9 bases; unmatched junction nucleotides: 5. There are 14 residues in the CDR3. Germline assignment: CDR1 ENHRY and CDR2 SYGVKD. The CDR3 loop reads CAISGTSGRQAQYF. CDR3 nucleotide sequence: TGTGCCATCAGCGGGACTAGCGGGAGGCAGGCCCAGTACTTC.

This clonotype was observed at least ten times. The chain couples TRBV2 to TRBJ2-7, with 12 bases fitting TRBD1. Germline loops: CDR1 SNHLY, CDR2 FYNNEI. After removal of 8 bases from V and 5 bases from J, the junction contained 7 bases not matched to a gene. The CDR3 is 14 residues long. CDR3 residues: CASHPGQGANEQYF. CDR3 DNA sequence: TGTGCCAGCCACCCGGGACAGGGGGCAAACGAGCAGTACTTC. Looking up the rest from reference TRBV2 and TRBJ2-7 gives the full variable domain: EPEVTQTPSHQVTQMGQEVILRCVPISNHLYFYWYRQILGQKVEFLVSFYNNEISEKSEIFDDQFSVERPDGSNFTLKIRSTKLEDSAMYFCASHPGQGANEQYFGPGTRLTVT.

This clonotype was observed a handful of times. CDR3 sequence (DNA): TGTGCCACCAGCAGAGATCGGGCAGGGGGGCAAGAGACCCAGTACTTC. This gives the protein CATSRDRAGGQETQYF. This rearrangement joins TRBV15 to TRBJ2-5; D is possibly TRBD1 (7 bases). V lost 0 bases and J 2 bases, leaving 13 bases between the germline ends. The germline V gene has CDR1 LNHNV and CDR2 YYDKDF (reference sequence). This CDR3 has 16 amino acids.

This clonotype occurred a few times. The chain couples TRBV7-9 to TRBJ1-1; TRBD1 is a possible D gene (5 bases). This CDR3 is built from 16 residues. CDR1 is SEHNR and CDR2 is FQNEAQ in the germline V gene (reference sequence). Trimming took off 6 bases at V and 11 bases at J, with 28 bases between the two ends. The CDR3 here is CASRPDSGPPLGQAFF. CDR3 bases: TGTGCCAGCAGGCCTGACTCGGGACCCCCGCTAGGTCAGGCTTTCTTT. The full variable domain, in which reference TRBV7-9 and TRBJ1-1 provide the parts outside the CDR3, is DTGVSQNPRHKITKRGQNVTFRCDPISEHNRLYWYRQTLGQGPEFLTYFQNEAQLEKSRLLSDRFSAERPKGSFSTLEIQRTEQGDSAMYLCASRPDSGPPLGQAFFGQGTRLTVV.

The sample holds a few counts of this clonotype. This chain uses TRBV5-1 with TRBJ2-1, with 11 bases identical to TRBD2. Per the germline V gene, CDR1 is SGHRS and CDR2 is YFSETQ. The CDR3 covers 15 residues. Unmatched junction bases numbered 8, after V lost 7 bases and J lost 5 bases. The CDR3 coding sequence is TGCGCCAGCCTTGAGCCGACTAGCGGGAACAATGAGCAGTTCTTC. It translates to CASLEPTSGNNEQFF.

V and J are TRBV5-5 and TRBJ1-6; TRBD1 matches at 7 bases. The CDR3 has 14 amino acids. Trimming at V came to 1 base and at J to 10 bases, leaving 5 bases not matched to a gene. CDR1 and CDR2 (germline): SGHKS, YYEKEE (reference sequence). CDR3 coding DNA: TGTGCCAGCAGCTTGCAACAGGGGAACTCACCCCTCCACTTT. Its translation: CASSLQQGNSPLHF.

CDR3 sequence reads: CAISDGLDSGELFF. CDR3 bases: TGTGCCATCAGTGATGGGTTAGATTCCGGGGAGCTGTTTTTT. The chain employs TRBV10-3 and TRBJ2-2; no clear D gene. The germline V and J ends were trimmed by 3 bases and 6 bases, with 11 bases remaining between them. The CDR3 sequence is 14 residues long. Germline V gives CDR1 ENHRY, CDR2 SYGVKD.

V and J are TRBV29-1 and TRBJ2-5; tentatively, D is TRBD2 (5 bases). The CDR3 totals 13 residues. The germline V gene encodes CDR1 SQVTM and CDR2 ANQGSEA. Trimming cost V 6 bases and J 2 bases, with 13 bases left between them. The CDR3 sequence is CSVRTVSQETQYF. In nucleotides, the CDR3 is TGCAGCGTAAGGACTGTATCTCAAGAGACCCAGTACTTC.

This clonotype has ten or more counts. The V gene is TRBV12-3 or TRBV12-4, the J gene TRBJ2-3; D uncertain. CDR3 size: 12 residues. V lost 7 bases and J 5 bases, leaving 10 bases between the germline ends. The CDR3 is CASTASQDTQYF. The DNA of the CDR3 is TGTGCCAGCACCGCATCACAAGATACGCAGTATTTT.

The chain has TRBV6-5 and TRBJ2-1; possible D gene TRBD2, 5 bases. Between the trimmed V and J ends, which lost 0 bases and 10 bases, there was a span of 13 bases. Germline V gene sequence: CDR1 MNHEY, CDR2 SVGAGI. The CDR3 extends over 14 amino acids. The CDR3 is CASSYSLSGGEQFF. The CDR3 nucleotides read TGTGCCAGCAGTTACTCTCTTTCAGGAGGCGAGCAGTTCTTC.

In DNA, the CDR3 is TGCGCCAGCAGTGAGGTCCCGACAGGGACCCAGTACTTC. Its translation: CASSEVPTGTQYF. The V call is TRBV10-1, the J call TRBJ2-5; D may be TRBD1 (6 bases). V dropped 2 bases and J dropped 7 bases, with 11 bases sitting between them. Germline V gene data show CDR1 as WNHNN and CDR2 as SYGVQD (reference sequence). The CDR3 length is 13 residues.

V is TRBV6-5 and J is TRBJ1-1, with D possibly being TRBD1 (5 bases). CDR1 and CDR2 (germline): MNHEY, SVGAGI. Trimming stripped 2 bases from V and 8 bases from J, with 9 bases between. The CDR3 sequence is 12 residues long. As DNA, the CDR3 is TGTGCCAGCAGTTACGCGGGGCTCGAAGCTTTCTTT. Amino acid sequence: CASSYAGLEAFF.

The chain links TRBV6-5 to TRBJ2-5, with a tentative D call TRBD1 (7 bases). CDR1 is MNHEY and CDR2 is SVGAGI in the germline V gene. V was cut by 2 bases and J by 10 bases, with 11 bases left in between. The CDR3 has 12 amino acids. Written as DNA, the CDR3 is TGTGCCAGCAGTTACGGAGGGGGCGGCCAGTACTTC. It is translated as CASSYGGGGQYF.

The genes are TRBV6-5 and TRBJ2-7; possibly TRBD1 for D (5 bases). V lost 0 bases to trimming and J lost 0 bases, with 6 bases between them. CDR1 is MNHEY, CDR2 SVGAGI, per germline. The CDR3 has 14 amino acids. The CDR3 here is CASSYSRASYEQYF. DNA of the CDR3: TGTGCCAGCAGTTACTCCAGGGCCTCCTACGAGCAGTACTTC.

The genes are TRBV7-8 and TRBJ2-3; 8 bases agree with TRBD2. The V and J ends lost 3 bases and 2 bases, in that order; junction bases with no gene match: 10. The CDR3 consists of 17 residues. Germline-derived CDR1 and CDR2 are SGHVS and FQNEAQ. The CDR3 DNA reads TGTGCCAGCAGCTTGGCCCCGGGACTAGTAATCACAGATACGCAGTATTTT. Translation: CASSLAPGLVITDTQYF.

A few counts support this clonotype. V and J are TRBV6-1 and TRBJ2-1; 13 nucleotides agree with TRBD2. The V and J ends lost 6 bases and 9 bases, in that order; junction bases with no gene match: 5. Germline loops: CDR1 MNHNS, CDR2 SASEGT. The CDR3 spans 14 residues. CDR3 sequence reads: CASRRLAGGFEQFF. The CDR3 region has the DNA TGTGCCAGCAGAAGACTAGCGGGAGGTTTTGAGCAGTTCTTC.

This chain joins TRBV5-1 and TRBJ2-3; D perhaps matches TRBD1 (5 bases). Germline loops: CDR1 SGHRS, CDR2 YFSETQ. V was clipped by 0 bases and J by 3 bases, with 11 bases between them. The CDR3 is 15 residues long. In DNA form, the CDR3 reads TGCGCCAGCAGCTTGGTGTCAGGGCTGACAGATACGCAGTATTTT. This translates into CASSLVSGLTDTQYF.